Each of the 14 T cell receptor beta chains below was sequenced from the same sample in a study of blood T cells in healthy people across ages (dated by TCRdb to 2015 to 2017). The library was generated by 5' RACE. These reads were obtained on an Illumina HiSeq 2500. A second PCR of roughly 7 to 12 cycles was run with a J-beta primer mix and a sample-barcoded 5' primer. TCRdb cleaned the public reads at Q25 with fastp, built clones with MiXCR and kept in-frame beta chains. One record per CDR3 amino acid sequence lists the most common genes and DNA. The sample data list around 400,000 distinct CDR3 sequences, and 45% to 65% of these were observed just once. Jointly, the top ten make up approximately 51% of the sample. The specimen was blood. The receptors originated from a man aged 55 to 70 in good health.

The rearrangement joins TRBV21-1 to TRBJ2-7. TRBV21-1 has pseudogene status. CDR3 length: 13 amino acids. DNA for the CDR3: TGTGCCAGCAGGGGCGGAGCCCACTACGAGCAGTACTTC. As protein: CASRGGAHYEQYF.

The chain links TRBV7-2 to TRBJ1-4; tentative D call: TRBD1 (5 bases). The germline CDR1 and CDR2 sequences are SGHTA and FQGNSA. V lost 5 bases and J 5 bases, leaving 12 bases between the germline ends. The CDR3 length is 14 residues. The CDR3 bases are TGTGCCAGCAGCCGAGGCAGGGACAATGAAAAACTGTTTTTT. Encoded protein: CASSRGRDNEKLFF.

The genes are TRBV9 and TRBJ2-1; D uncertain. This CDR3 is 16 amino acids long. Germline V CDR1 and CDR2: SGDLS, YYNGEE. V was cut by 2 bases and J by 5 bases, with 17 bases left in between. CDR3 in amino acids: CASSVIGGPPDNEQFF. The CDR3 DNA is TGTGCCAGCAGCGTCATCGGCGGACCACCCGACAATGAGCAGTTCTTC. Complete variable domain (other parts from reference TRBV9 and TRBJ2-1): DSGVTQTPKHLITATGQRVTLRCSPRSGDLSVYWYQQSLDQGLQFLIQYYNGEERAKGNILERFSAQQFPDLHSELNLSSLELGDSALYFCASSVIGGPPDNEQFFGPGTRLTVL.

This clonotype was picked up a small number of times. V gene TRBV7-2 combines with J gene TRBJ2-7; 10 bases line up with TRBD2. J lost 7 bases, V lost 5 bases, and 14 bases had no gene match. The germline gives CDR1 SGHTA, CDR2 FQGNSA. The CDR3 is made up of 16 amino acids. CDR3 DNA: TGTGCCAGCAGCCGTAGCGGGCTAGCGGGAGCGAATGAGCAGTACTTC. It is translated as CASSRSGLAGANEQYF. Full variable domain (remainder filled in from reference TRBV7-2 and TRBJ2-7): GAGVSQSPSNKVTEKGKDVELRCDPISGHTALYWYRQSLGQGLEFLIYFQGNSAPDKSGLPSDRFSAERTGGSVSTLTIQRTQQEDSAVYLCASSRSGLAGANEQYFGPGTRLTVT.

This clonotype was counted ten times or more. The V gene is TRBV24-1, the J gene TRBJ1-2, with unresolved D. V was shortened by 3 bases and J by 4 bases, with 11 bases between the two germline ends. Germline V CDR1 and CDR2: KGHDR, SFDVKD. The length of the CDR3 is 14 residues. CDR3 residues: CATSDPDGLYGYTF. The CDR3 region has the DNA TGTGCCACCAGTGATCCGGACGGACTCTATGGCTACACCTTC.

This clonotype has a count of ten or more. The chain links TRBV9 to TRBJ1-2; 7 positions match TRBD1. V was pared by 4 bases and J by 4 bases, with 7 bases of the junction left unmatched. This CDR3 has 14 residues. Germline V CDR1 and CDR2: SGDLS, YYNGEE. In DNA form, the CDR3 reads TGTGCCAGCAGCCCCTCGGACAGGAGCTATGGCTACACCTTC. Translating gives CASSPSDRSYGYTF.

The V call is TRBV7-2, the J call TRBJ1-2; TRBD1 might be the D (6 bases). Germline V lookup: CDR1 SGHTA, CDR2 FQGNSA. The CDR3 covers 13 residues. V was pared by 5 bases and J by 8 bases, with 15 bases between. The CDR3 is CASSGYGGGGYTF. The CDR3 DNA reads as TGTGCCAGCAGCGGGTATGGGGGCGGCGGCTACACCTTC.

Concerning this clonotype itself: A read error may produce the germline difference seen at one junction end. The chain joins TRBV6-1 to TRBJ1-2, with D possibly being TRBD1 (5 bases). CDR3 length equals 12 residues. CDR1 is MNHNS, CDR2 SASEGT, per germline. CDR3: CASGHDNYDYTF. As DNA, the CDR3 is TGTGCCAGCGGACATGATAACTATGACTACACCTTC.

J is TRBJ2-3 and V is TRBV4-2; 7 bases are shared with TRBD1. The CDR3 has 14 amino acids. J lost 1 base, V lost 4 bases, and 2 bases had no gene match. Germline assignment: CDR1 LGHNA and CDR2 YNFKEQ. CDR3 DNA: TGTGCCAGCAGCCTCGGGACAGGCACAGATACGCAGTATTTT. Its protein product is CASSLGTGTDTQYF.

This chain links TRBV20-1 with TRBJ2-7, with a tentative D call TRBD1 (5 bases). CDR3 length: 12 residues. Germline CDR1 and CDR2: DFQATT and SNEGSKA (reference sequence). The ends were cut back, 5 bases at V and 4 bases at J, with 12 bases in the middle. CDR3 sequence reads: CSAGLGRYEQYF. CDR3 sequence (DNA): TGCAGTGCTGGTCTGGGGCGGTACGAGCAGTACTTC.

This clonotype has more than one count but fewer than ten. This chain joins TRBV6-5 and TRBJ2-1; D gene ambiguous. The CDR3 loop spans 15 amino acids. V was cut by 6 bases and J by 0 bases, with 12 bases left in between. Germline-derived CDR1 and CDR2 are MNHEY and SVGAGI. The CDR3 bases are TGTGCCAGCAGCCCCAGCAGAAGCTCCTACAATGAGCAGTTCTTC. Translated, it gives CASSPSRSSYNEQFF.

The V gene is TRBV6-2 or TRBV6-3, the J gene TRBJ1-5, with D uncertain. CDR1 MNHEY and CDR2 SVGEGT come from the germline V gene. V was clipped by 6 bases and J by 9 bases, with 18 bases between them. The CDR3 spans 14 residues. The CDR3 region has the DNA TGTGCCAGCAGCGTCACATCCCGGGCGGCGCCCCAGCATTTT. It codes for CASSVTSRAAPQHF.

There are many counts of this clonotype. The rearrangement links TRBV20-1 to TRBJ2-5, with unresolved D. Germline values: CDR1 DFQATT, CDR2 SNEGSKA (reference sequence). The CDR3 is 15 amino acids. V was clipped by 0 bases and J by 1 base, with 12 bases between them. The CDR3, as DNA: TGCAGTGCTAGAGATCTTCGGCAGGCCCAAGAGACCCAGTACTTC. Protein sequence: CSARDLRQAQETQYF.

The chain joins TRBV7-9 to TRBJ1-2; D is uncertain. The CDR3 sequence is 13 residues long. CDR1 is SEHNR and CDR2 is FQNEAQ in the germline V gene (reference sequence). V was pared by 5 bases and J by 3 bases, with 10 bases between. The CDR3 is CASSPRTDYGYTF. The DNA of the CDR3 is TGTGCCAGCAGCCCCAGGACTGACTATGGCTACACCTTC. Full variable domain (remainder filled in from reference TRBV7-9 and TRBJ1-2): DTGVSQNPRHKITKRGQNVTFRCDPISEHNRLYWYRQTLGQGPEFLTYFQNEAQLEKSRLLSDRFSAERPKGSFSTLEIQRTEQGDSAMYLCASSPRTDYGYTFGSGTRLTVV.